The clone carrying this T cell receptor beta chain has a count of ten or more. Its antigen is unknown. J was trimmed by 5 bases and V by 5 bases; bases with no gene match: 13. The CDR3 is 16 residues long. Germline assignment: CDR1 SGHVS and CDR2 FQNEAQ. The data derive from a study of Graves' ophthalmopathy and Graves' hyperthyroidism. Study-level background: The blood sample was drawn at first diagnosis and before any treatment.

Study outcomes and limitations: In blood, most expanded thyroid clonotypes above 0.001 frequency were also detected.

Amplifying from RNA transcripts, the study obtained TCR beta CDR3 regions. A first-round RT-PCR used HTBI primers, followed by a second-round multiplex PCR. MiXCR was run by TCRdb on the multiplex PCR reads, yielding one entry per CDR3 protein. The sample has about 640,000 distinct CDR3 sequences, under 50% seen once. Moderately to severely active ophthalmopathy under 3 months, CAS at least 3, NOSPECS at least 4. The PBMCs were taken from around 10 ml of fresh peripheral blood. This sequence originates from an adult man with Graves' ophthalmopathy. The rearrangement joins TRBV7-8 to TRBJ2-5; the match to TRBD1 covers 8 bases. The sequenced material came from peripheral blood. CDR3 nucleotide sequence: TGTGCCAGCAGCCCGCTCCCCGGACAGGGATGGGAGACCCAGTACTTC. Translated, it gives CASSPLPGQGWETQYF.